A single sample gave rise to the 11 T cell receptor beta chains below, sequenced in a study of blood T cells in healthy people across ages. A second PCR, run for roughly 7 to 11 cycles, used a sample-barcoded 5' primer plus a J-beta primer mix. TCRdb analysed the 5' RACE reads with MiXCR anew, one entry per CDR3 protein. This sample has around 1,500,000 distinct CDR3 sequences, with about 28% found just once. What was sequenced was blood. These receptors all stem from a woman between 25 and 40 years old in good health.

This clonotype has only a few counts. V usage is TRBV6-5 and J usage is TRBJ2-1; 8 bases map to TRBD2. The CDR3 covers 17 residues. Germline V gives CDR1 MNHEY, CDR2 SVGAGI. The V and J ends lost 2 bases and 3 bases, in that order; junction bases with no gene match: 9. CDR3 residues: CASSYRWGAGDYNEQFF. The CDR3, as DNA: TGTGCCAGCAGTTACCGCTGGGGAGCGGGGGACTACAATGAGCAGTTCTTC.

To note about this clonotype: The junction departs from germline at one end; a sequencing error may be responsible. The chain carries TRBV5-1 and TRBJ2-3; possible D gene TRBD1, 7 bases. Germline-derived CDR1 and CDR2 are SGHRS and YFSETQ. CDR3 size: 14 residues. In nucleotides, the CDR3 is TGCGCCGGCAGCCCGGAGGGGGCGGACCTCGGGCAGTATTTT. Translation: CAGSPEGADLGQYF.

This chain links TRBV28 with TRBJ1-2, with TRBD1 matching 7 bases. Germline lookup yields CDR1 MDHEN and CDR2 SYDVKM. There are 13 residues in the CDR3. V lost 6 bases to trimming and J lost 8 bases; unmatched junction nucleotides: 9. In DNA, the CDR3 is TGTGCCAGCAGGGCCGGGACAGAGAAAGGCTACACCTTC. Amino acids: CASRAGTEKGYTF.

In its sample, this clonotype was seen a few times. The V call is TRBV20-1, the J call TRBJ2-7, with D hard to call. This CDR3 spans 13 amino acids. V shed 3 bases and J shed 6 bases, with 15 bases lying between them. The germline V gene has CDR1 DFQATT and CDR2 SNEGSKA (reference sequence). The CDR3 nucleotides read TGCAGTGCTAGGAAAGGGATCCGATCCGAGCAGTACTTC. This translates into CSARKGIRSEQYF.

Only a few counts were recorded for this clonotype. The chain's CDR3 is CASSTKQDNQPQHF. The CDR3 bases are TGTGCCAGCAGTACAAAACAGGACAATCAGCCCCAGCATTTT. The V and J genes are TRBV28 and TRBJ1-5, with D possibly matching TRBD1 (5 bases). With 5 bases removed from V and 3 bases from J, the gap between germline ends came to 11 bases. The CDR3 spans 14 residues. Germline CDR1 is MDHEN and CDR2 is SYDVKM.

The chain has TRBV10-1 and TRBJ1-1; D is unclear. Trimming pared 4 bases from V and 4 bases from J, leaving 10 bases between. The CDR3 extends over 13 amino acids. The V gene's germline CDR1 is WNHNN and CDR2 SYGVQD (reference sequence). CDR3 loop: CASSGNSFTEAFF. CDR3 nucleotides: TGCGCCAGCAGTGGGAACAGCTTCACTGAAGCTTTCTTT.

Concerning this clonotype itself: Being one base from a much bigger clone, this may be a read error. The J gene is TRBJ2-7, the V gene TRBV5-1, with 13 bases aligning to TRBD2. Germline lookup yields CDR1 SGHRS and CDR2 YFSETQ. The CDR3 contains 17 residues. Trimming took 3 bases from V and 7 from J; bases not matched to a gene: 13. CDR3 sequence (DNA): TGCGCCAGCAGCTCAACTAGCGGGAGGGGGACCTACAATGAGCAGTACTTC. It yields the protein CASSSTSGRGTYNEQYF.

A remark on this clonotype: This may be a read error, as it is one base from a much larger clone. V is TRBV18 and J is TRBJ2-1; 9 nucleotides match TRBD1. Germline V lookup: CDR1 KGHSH, CDR2 LQKENI. The CDR3 sequence is 14 residues long. CDR3 coding DNA: TGTGCCAGCTCACCTGGGACAGGGCGGAATGAGCAGGTCTTC. It translates to CASSPGTGRNEQVF.

This clonotype appeared a few times. The rearrangement links TRBV27 to TRBJ1-2; 10 bases map to TRBD1. J gave up 5 bases and V 6 bases, and 6 bases lay outside the gene matches. Germline V gene sequence: CDR1 MNHEY, CDR2 SMNVEV (reference sequence). The CDR3 totals 14 residues. The CDR3 reads CASSSTGGLYGYTF. The CDR3, as DNA: TGTGCCAGCAGCTCGACAGGGGGCCTTTATGGCTACACCTTC.

There are a few counts of this clonotype. V and J are TRBV7-2 and TRBJ2-1, with 7 bases that match TRBD1. Germline trimming cut 8 bases from V and 9 bases from J; bases unmatched to any gene: 10. The CDR3 runs 13 residues. Germline CDR1 is SGHTA and CDR2 is FQGNSA. CDR3 DNA: TGTGCCAGCCTCGGGGACAGCAGGTTTGAGCAGTTCTTC. Its translation: CASLGDSRFEQFF. Filled out from reference TRBV7-2 and TRBJ2-1, the complete variable domain reads GAGVSQSPSNKVTEKGKDVELRCDPISGHTALYWYRQSLGQGLEFLIYFQGNSAPDKSGLPSDRFSAERTGGSVSTLTIQRTQQEDSAVYLCASLGDSRFEQFFGPGTRLTVL.

This clonotype occurred many times. The chain couples TRBV20-1 to TRBJ2-5; TRBD1 might be the D (5 bases). Trimming stripped 6 bases from V and 7 bases from J, with 15 bases between. CDR3 size: 12 residues. The V gene's germline CDR1 is DFQATT and CDR2 SNEGSKA (reference sequence). CDR3 in DNA: TGCAGTGCACCTACAGGTTCGGGGACCCAGTACTTC. Protein: CSAPTGSGTQYF.